This is a list of T cell receptor beta chains from one sample in a study of blood T cell repertoires in COVID-19. Libraries were prepared by immunoSEQ multiplex PCR; TCRdb keeps only in-frame clonotypes and omits some of them. The table shows approximately 150,000 clones, with approximately 82% occurring only once. The sample consisted of PBMCs or T cells enriched from blood (not recorded which). These receptors originate from a man between 60 and 75 years old who had recovered from COVID-19. CDR3s include the opening cysteine and the closing phenylalanine or tryptophan. The D gene is left open where the match is weak. The size of a clone is reported for some rows only, either as once, few or many, or as a class for expanded clones.

>TRBV19|-|TRBJ1-1|-
CASSVIRGTEAFF
TGTGCCAGTAGTGTCATCAGGGGCACTGAAGCTTTCTTT
>TRBV14|-|TRBJ1-6|TRBD1
CASSLRGQGDSPLHF
TGTGCCAGCAGCCTCCGGGGACAGGGGGATTCACCCCTCCACTTT
>TRBV27|few|TRBJ2-7|-
CASSSLSNEQYF
TGTGCCAGCAGTTCTCTCAGTAACGAGCAGTACTTC
>TRBV7-9|-|TRBJ2-4|TRBD2
CASSPAGTTLAKNIQYF
TGTGCCAGCAGCCCAGCGGGGACCACCCTAGCCAAAAACATTCAGTACTTC
>TRBV11-1|-|TRBJ1-4|-
CASSLDRATNEKLFF
TGTGCCAGCAGCTTAGACAGAGCAACTAATGAAAAACTGTTTTTT
>TRBV7-6|-|TRBJ2-5|TRBD1
CASSWDSYQETQYF
TGTGCCAGCAGCTGGGACAGCTACCAAGAGACCCAGTACTTC
>TRBV7-2|-|TRBJ2-7|TRBD1
CASSLGQGFDEQYF
TGTGCCAGCAGCCTGGGACAGGGCTTTGACGAGCAGTACTTC
>TRBV19|once|TRBJ1-2|TRBD1
CASSVDRGDGYTF
TGTGCCAGTAGTGTCGACAGGGGGGATGGCTACACCTTC
>TRBV24-1|-|TRBJ2-5|TRBD1
CATASRGLETQYF
TGTGCCACCGCGTCCAGGGGGCTAGAGACCCAGTACTTC
>TRBV6-4|-|TRBJ1-5|-
CASSEASGRGQPQHF
TGTGCCAGCAGTGAGGCGTCTGGAAGGGGTCAGCCCCAGCATTTT
>TRBV5-5|-|TRBJ2-7|TRBD1
CASSPTYRDRVRVYEQYF
TGTGCCAGCAGCCCAACATACCGGGACAGGGTAAGGGTCTACGAGCAGTACTTC
>TRBV19|-|TRBJ2-1|-
CASLNPGHKNEQFF
TGTGCCAGTCTCAACCCAGGGCACAAGAATGAGCAGTTCTTC
>TRBV15|-|TRBJ2-7|TRBD2
CATSRDRASGTYEQYF
TGTGCCACCAGCAGAGATAGGGCTAGCGGAACCTACGAGCAGTACTTC
>TRBV21-1|-|TRBJ1-2|-
CASRPTRSGGPNYGYTF
TGTGCCAGCAGACCCACTAGATCCGGAGGCCCGAACTATGGCTACACCTTC
>TRBV6-1|-|TRBJ2-1|TRBD2
CASSARLAVVGDEQFF
TGTGCCAGCAGTGCCCGACTAGCCGTGGTCGGGGATGAGCAGTTCTTC
>TRBV27|-|TRBJ1-2|TRBD1
CASSLSGQAGYTF
TGTGCCAGCAGTTTATCGGGACAGGCCGGCTACACCTTC
>TRBV7-9|-|TRBJ2-1|TRBD1
CASSLGGGKYNEQFF
TGTGCCAGCAGCTTAGGAGGGGGCAAATACAATGAGCAGTTCTTC